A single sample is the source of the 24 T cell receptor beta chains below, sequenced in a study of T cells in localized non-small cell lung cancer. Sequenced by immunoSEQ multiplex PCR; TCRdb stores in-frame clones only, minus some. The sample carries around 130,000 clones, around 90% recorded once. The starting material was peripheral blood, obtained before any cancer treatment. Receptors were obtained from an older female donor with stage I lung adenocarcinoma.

The CDR3 coding sequence is TGTGCCAGCGTGACAGGTAGGGACACCGGGGAGCTGTTTTTT. This translates into CASVTGRDTGELFF. This chain links TRBV7-9 with TRBJ2-2; TRBD1 is a possible D gene (6 bases). The CDR3 runs 14 residues. Germline V gene data show CDR1 as SEHNR and CDR2 as FQNEAQ (reference sequence). V was clipped by 8 bases and J by 3 bases, with 13 bases between them.

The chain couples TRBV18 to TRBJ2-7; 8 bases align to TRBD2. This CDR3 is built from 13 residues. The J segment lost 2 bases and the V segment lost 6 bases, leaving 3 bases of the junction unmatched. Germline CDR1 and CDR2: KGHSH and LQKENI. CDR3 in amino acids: CASSEREPYEQYF. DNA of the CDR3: TGTGCCAGCTCCGAGCGGGAGCCCTACGAGCAGTACTTC.

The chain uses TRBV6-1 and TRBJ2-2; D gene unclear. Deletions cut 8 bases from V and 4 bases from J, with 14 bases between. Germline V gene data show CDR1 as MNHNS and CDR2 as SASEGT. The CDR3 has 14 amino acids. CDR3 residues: CASVTLQSTGELFF. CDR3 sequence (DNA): TGTGCCAGCGTCACCTTACAAAGCACCGGGGAGCTGTTTTTT.

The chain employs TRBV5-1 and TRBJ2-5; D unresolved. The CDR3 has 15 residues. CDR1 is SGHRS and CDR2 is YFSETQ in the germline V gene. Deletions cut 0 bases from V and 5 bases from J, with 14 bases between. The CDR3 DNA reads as TGCGCCAGCAGCTTGGGGTCAGGCGACGGGGAGACCCAGTACTTC. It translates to CASSLGSGDGETQYF.

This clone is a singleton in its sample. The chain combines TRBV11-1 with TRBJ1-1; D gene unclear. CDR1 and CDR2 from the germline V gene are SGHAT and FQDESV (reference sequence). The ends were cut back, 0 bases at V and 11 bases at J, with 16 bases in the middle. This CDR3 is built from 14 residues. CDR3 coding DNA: TGTGCCAGCAGCTTAGCGCTGTCCTCTAATCGGGCTTTCTTT. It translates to CASSLALSSNRAFF.

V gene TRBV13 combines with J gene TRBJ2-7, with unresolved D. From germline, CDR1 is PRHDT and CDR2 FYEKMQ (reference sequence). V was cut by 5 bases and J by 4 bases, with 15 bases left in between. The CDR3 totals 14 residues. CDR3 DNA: TGTGCCAGCAGCCTTGATGGACCCTCGTACGAGCAGTACTTC. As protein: CASSLDGPSYEQYF.

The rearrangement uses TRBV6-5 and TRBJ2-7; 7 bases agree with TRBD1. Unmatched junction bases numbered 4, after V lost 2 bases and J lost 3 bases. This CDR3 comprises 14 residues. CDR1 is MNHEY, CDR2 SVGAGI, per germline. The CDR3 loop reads CASSYNRGGYEQYF. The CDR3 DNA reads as TGTGCCAGCAGTTACAACAGGGGCGGCTACGAGCAGTACTTC.

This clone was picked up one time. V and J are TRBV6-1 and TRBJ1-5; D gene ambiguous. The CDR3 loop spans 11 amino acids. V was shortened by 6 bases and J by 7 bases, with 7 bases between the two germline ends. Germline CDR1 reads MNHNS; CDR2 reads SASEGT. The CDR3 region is CASRGGQPQHF. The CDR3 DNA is TGTGCCAGCAGGGGAGGGCAGCCCCAGCATTTT.

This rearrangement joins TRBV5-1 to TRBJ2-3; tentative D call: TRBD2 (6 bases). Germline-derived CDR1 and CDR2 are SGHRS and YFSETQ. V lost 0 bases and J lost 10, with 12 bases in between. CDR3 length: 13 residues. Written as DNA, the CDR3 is TGCGCCAGCAGCTTGGTAGGGAGGTCGGCGCAGTATTTT. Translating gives CASSLVGRSAQYF.

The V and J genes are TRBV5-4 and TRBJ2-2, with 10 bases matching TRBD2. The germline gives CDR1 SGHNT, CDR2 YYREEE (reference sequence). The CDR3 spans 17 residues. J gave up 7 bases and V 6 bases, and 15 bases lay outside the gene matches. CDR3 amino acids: CASTSLRLAGAGGELFF. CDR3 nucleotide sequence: TGTGCCAGCACCTCATTAAGGCTAGCGGGAGCCGGCGGGGAGCTGTTTTTT. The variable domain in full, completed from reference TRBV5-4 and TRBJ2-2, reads ETGVTQSPTHLIKTRGQQVTLRCSSQSGHNTVSWYQQALGQGPQFIFQYYREEENGRGNFPPRFSGLQFPNYSSELNVNALELDDSALYLCASTSLRLAGAGGELFFGEGSRLTVL.

The CDR3 sequence is CASSFFPVGNTDTQYF. The DNA for the CDR3 is TGTGCCAGCAGCTTCTTCCCAGTGGGCAACACAGATACGCAGTATTTT. The V and J genes are TRBV7-9 and TRBJ2-3; no reliable D call. Germline values: CDR1 SEHNR, CDR2 FQNEAQ (reference sequence). The germline V and J ends were trimmed by 3 bases and 2 bases, with 15 bases remaining between them. This CDR3 has 16 amino acids.

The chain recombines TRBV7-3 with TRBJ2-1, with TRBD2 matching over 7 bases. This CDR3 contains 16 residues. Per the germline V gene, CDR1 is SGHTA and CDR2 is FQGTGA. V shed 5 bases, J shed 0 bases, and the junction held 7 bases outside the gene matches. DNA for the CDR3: TGTGCCAGCAGCCCCGGACTAGTCTCCTCCTACAATGAGCAGTTCTTC. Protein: CASSPGLVSSYNEQFF. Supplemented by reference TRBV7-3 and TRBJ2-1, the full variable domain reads GAGVSQTPSNKVTEKGKYVELRCDPISGHTALYWYRQSLGQGPEFLIYFQGTGAADDSGLPNDRFFAVRPEGSVSTLKIQRTERGDSAVYLCASSPGLVSSYNEQFFGPGTRLTVL.

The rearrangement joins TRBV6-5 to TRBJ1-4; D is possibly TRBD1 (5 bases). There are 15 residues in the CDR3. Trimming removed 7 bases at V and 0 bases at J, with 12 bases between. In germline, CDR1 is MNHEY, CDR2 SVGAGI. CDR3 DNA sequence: TGTGCCAGCAAGAAATCAGGGACAACTAATGAAAAACTGTTTTTT. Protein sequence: CASKKSGTTNEKLFF.

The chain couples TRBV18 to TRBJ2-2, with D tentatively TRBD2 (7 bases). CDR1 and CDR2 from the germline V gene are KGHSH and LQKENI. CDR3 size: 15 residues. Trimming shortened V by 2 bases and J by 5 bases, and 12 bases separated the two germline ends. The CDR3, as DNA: TGTGCCAGCTCACCAAAACAGGGAGGGACCGGGGAGCTGTTTTTT. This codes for CASSPKQGGTGELFF. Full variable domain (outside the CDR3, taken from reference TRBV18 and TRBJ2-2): NAGVMQNPRHLVRRRGQEARLRCSPMKGHSHVYWYRQLPEEGLKFMVYLQKENIIDESGMPKERFSAEFPKEGPSILRIQQVVRGDSAAYFCASSPKQGGTGELFFGEGSRLTVL.

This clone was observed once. The CDR3 sequence: CASRSNEQFF. CDR3 bases: TGTGCCAGCAGGTCAAATGAGCAGTTCTTC. The chain joins TRBV28 to TRBJ2-1; D gene unclear. Germline-derived CDR1 and CDR2 are MDHEN and SYDVKM. V lost 6 bases to trimming and J lost 7 bases, with 4 bases between them. This CDR3 region has 10 residues.

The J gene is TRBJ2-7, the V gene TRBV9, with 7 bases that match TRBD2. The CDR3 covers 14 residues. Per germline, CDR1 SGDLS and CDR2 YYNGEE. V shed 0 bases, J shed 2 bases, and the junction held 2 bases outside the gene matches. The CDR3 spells CASSVDGGAYEQYF. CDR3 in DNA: TGTGCCAGCAGCGTAGATGGGGGGGCCTACGAGCAGTACTTC.

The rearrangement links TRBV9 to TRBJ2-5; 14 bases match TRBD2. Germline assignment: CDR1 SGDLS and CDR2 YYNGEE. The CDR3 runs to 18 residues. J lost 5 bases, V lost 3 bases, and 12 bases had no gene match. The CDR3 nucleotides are TGTGCCAGCAGCGAGGACACGGGGACTAGCGGGAGTTGGGAGACCCAGTACTTC. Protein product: CASSEDTGTSGSWETQYF.

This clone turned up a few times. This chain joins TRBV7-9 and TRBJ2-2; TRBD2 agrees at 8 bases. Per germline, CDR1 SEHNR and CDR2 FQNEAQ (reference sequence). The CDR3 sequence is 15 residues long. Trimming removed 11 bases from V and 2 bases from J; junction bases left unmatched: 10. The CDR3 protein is CASRPLAVNTGELFF. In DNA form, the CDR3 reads TGTGCCTCCCGTCCACTAGCGGTAAACACCGGGGAGCTGTTTTTT.

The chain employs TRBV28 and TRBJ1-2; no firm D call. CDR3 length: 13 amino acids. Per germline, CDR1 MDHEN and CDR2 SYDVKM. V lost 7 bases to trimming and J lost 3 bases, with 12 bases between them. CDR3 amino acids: CASTLREYYGYTF. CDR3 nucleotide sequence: TGTGCCAGCACCCTGAGGGAGTACTATGGCTACACCTTC.

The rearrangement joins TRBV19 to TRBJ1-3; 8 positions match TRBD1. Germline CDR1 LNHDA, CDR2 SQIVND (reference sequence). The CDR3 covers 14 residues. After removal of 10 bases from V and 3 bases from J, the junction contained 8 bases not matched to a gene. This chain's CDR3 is CATRPGQGGNTIYF. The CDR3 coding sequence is TGTGCCACACGACCCGGACAGGGTGGAAACACCATATATTTT.

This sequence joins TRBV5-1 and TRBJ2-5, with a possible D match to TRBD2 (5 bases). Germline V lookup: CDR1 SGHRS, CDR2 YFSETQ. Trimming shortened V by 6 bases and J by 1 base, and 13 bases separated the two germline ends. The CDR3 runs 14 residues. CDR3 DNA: TGCGCCAGCAAAAATCCAGCGGCCCAAGAGACCCAGTACTTC. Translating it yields CASKNPAAQETQYF.

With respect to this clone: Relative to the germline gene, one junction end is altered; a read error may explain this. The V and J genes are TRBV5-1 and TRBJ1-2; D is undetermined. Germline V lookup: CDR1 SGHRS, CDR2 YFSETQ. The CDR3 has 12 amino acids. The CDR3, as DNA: TGCGCCAGCAGCTTGGAGGGCTATGGCCACACCTTC. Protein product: CASSLEGYGHTF.

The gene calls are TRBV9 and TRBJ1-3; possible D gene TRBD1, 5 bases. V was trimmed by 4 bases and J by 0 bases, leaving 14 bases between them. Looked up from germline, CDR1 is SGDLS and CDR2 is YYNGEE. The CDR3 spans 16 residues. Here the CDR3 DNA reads TGTGCCAGCAGCTACCAGGGAGCGGCCTCTGGAAACACCATATATTTT. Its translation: CASSYQGAASGNTIYF. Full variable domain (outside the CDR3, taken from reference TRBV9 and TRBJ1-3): DSGVTQTPKHLITATGQRVTLRCSPRSGDLSVYWYQQSLDQGLQFLIQYYNGEERAKGNILERFSAQQFPDLHSELNLSSLELGDSALYFCASSYQGAASGNTIYFGEGSWLTVV.

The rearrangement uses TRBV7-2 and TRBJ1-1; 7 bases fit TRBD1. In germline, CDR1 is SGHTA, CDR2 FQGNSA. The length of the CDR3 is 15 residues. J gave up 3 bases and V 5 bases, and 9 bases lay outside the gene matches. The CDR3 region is CASSPVGTAYTEAFF. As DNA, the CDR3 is TGTGCCAGCAGCCCGGTAGGGACAGCCTACACTGAAGCTTTCTTT.